Sequencing of this TCR beta chain was carried out in a study of blood T cell repertoires in COVID-19 (dated by TCRdb to about 2020). Regarding the research as a whole: Samples covering the acute and convalescent phases of COVID-19 were provided by collaborators in the United States, Italy and Spain. The material from the prospective study consisted of cDNA or gDNA derived from T cells, B-cell-depleted T cells, or PBMCs. Deeply sampled blood TCRbeta repertoires from subjects exposed to, actively infected with, or recovered from COVID-19 were included in the dataset. The repertoires were released in a freely available public database meant as a resource for research on the immune response to SARS-CoV-2. The samples were drawn from the first 160 participants of the ongoing ImmuneRACE study and from more than 1,000 subjects provided by 6 global collaborators. Sample metadata almost always included a de-identified subject ID, COVID-19 status, age in years and sex. Where available, HLA class I and class II types were obtained from metadata supplied by the sample provider rather than from assay-based typing. The full study reports these points: How much clinical and demographic metadata was included differed by source and by participant, and the metadata was provided uncurated.

In Seattle, one collaborating source enrolled patients while the infection was active and tracked those patients longitudinally over the course of disease. Each collaborating institution followed its own protocols to collect whole blood in K2EDTA tubes. For TCRbeta analysis, collaborators shipped samples as frozen whole blood, isolated PBMCs, or DNA extracted from either of those sample types. The immunoSEQ Assay, a bias-controlled multiplex PCR, was used to amplify TCRbeta CDR3 regions from genomic DNA. Concerning the study's data processing: Nucleated cell counts per sample were estimated from amplification of reference gene primers within the assay. Sequence reads were collapsed and filtered to measure the absolute abundance of every unique TCRbeta CDR3 rearrangement. For each sample, productive Simpson clonality was calculated as the square root of Simpson's diversity index across productive rearrangements. TCRdb retrieved this table from immuneACCESS and kept in-frame rearrangements only. Not all clones are present; in checked studies, unresolved V genes account for under half, and no reason is known for the remainder. That table furnishes V, J and clone size, whereas the DNA furnished D and trimming. The sample table contains approximately 250,000 clones; only one count was recorded for roughly 85% of them. Less than 6.5% of the sample is in the top ten clones.

Comments on this clone: Its antigen is unknown. No clone much larger than this one lies a single base away; base qualities are absent.

Trimming takes 0 bases off V and 6 bases off J; junction bases not matched to a gene: 10. Spanning cysteine to phenylalanine, the CDR3 consists of 16 amino acids. Just the 48-base CDR3 DNA is kept, in frame starting at base 1. The germline V gene supplies CDR1 MNHNS and CDR2 SASEGT. The sequencing input was peripheral blood. The V gene is TRBV6-1 and the J gene is TRBJ2-7; 8 bases in the junction line up with TRBD1. The source of this sequence is a man aged 50 to 60 with COVID-19, enrolled during active disease. The CDR3 here reads CASSEAAAGGRGEQYF. The base sequence is TGTGCCAGCAGTGAAGCCGCGGCAGGGGGCCGGGGCGAGCAGTACTTC.